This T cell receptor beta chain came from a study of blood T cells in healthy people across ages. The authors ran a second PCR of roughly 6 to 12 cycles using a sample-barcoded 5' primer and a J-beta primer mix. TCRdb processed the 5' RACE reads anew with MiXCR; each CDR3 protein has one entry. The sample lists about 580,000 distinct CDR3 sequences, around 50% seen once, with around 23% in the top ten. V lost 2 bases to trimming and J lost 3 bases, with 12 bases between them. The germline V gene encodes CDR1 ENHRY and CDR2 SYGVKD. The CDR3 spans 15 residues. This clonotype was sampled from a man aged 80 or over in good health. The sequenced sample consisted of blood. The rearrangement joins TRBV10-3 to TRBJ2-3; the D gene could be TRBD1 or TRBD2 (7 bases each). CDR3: CAISEGQGGTDTQYF. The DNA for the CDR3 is TGTGCCATCAGTGAGGGGCAGGGGGGGACAGATACGCAGTATTTT.